Shown below are 4 T cell receptor beta chains from a single sample sequenced in a study of Graves' ophthalmopathy and Graves' hyperthyroidism. The authors amplified TCR beta CDR3 regions, and they did so from RNA transcripts for repertoire sequencing. The workflow started with a first-round RT-PCR run with HTBI primers and then moved on to a second-round multiplex PCR. TCRdb processed the multiplex PCR reads anew with MiXCR; each CDR3 protein has one entry. Of around 660,000 distinct CDR3 sequences in the sample, over 40% were seen once. Material: peripheral blood. These receptors all stem from an adult man with Graves' ophthalmopathy.

This clonotype was counted many times. The chain recombines TRBV10-2 with TRBJ1-5, with TRBD1 matching over 9 bases. V was clipped by 6 bases and J by 6 bases; unmatched bases: 6. This CDR3 has 14 residues. Germline CDR1 reads WSHSY; CDR2 reads SAAADI. As DNA, the CDR3 is TGCGCCAGCAGGGGACAGGGAATTCGTCAGCCCCAGCATTTT. Amino acids: CASRGQGIRQPQHF.

The CDR3 bases are TGCAGCGTAGCTCCGGGACAGGGGATGAACACTGAAGCTTTCTTT. As protein: CSVAPGQGMNTEAFF. The chain uses TRBV29-1 and TRBJ1-1; 10 nucleotides match TRBD1. CDR3 length: 15 residues. CDR1 and CDR2 from the germline V gene are SQVTM and ANQGSEA. V dropped 6 bases and J dropped 0; count of bases not matched to a gene: 7.

This clonotype turned up a few times. The V and J genes are TRBV19 and TRBJ2-7, with a possible D match to TRBD2 (5 bases). Trimming cost V 10 bases and J 2 bases, with 12 bases left between them. CDR3 length equals 12 residues. Germline V gives CDR1 LNHDA, CDR2 SQIVND (reference sequence). The CDR3 here is CATRDAAYEQYF. DNA of the CDR3: TGTGCCACCCGGGATGCCGCCTACGAGCAGTACTTC.

The rearrangement links TRBV15 to TRBJ2-5, with 9 bases lining up with TRBD1. This CDR3 spans 15 amino acids. The J segment lost 5 bases and the V segment lost 3 bases, leaving 7 bases of the junction unmatched. The germline V gene encodes CDR1 LNHNV and CDR2 YYDKDF (reference sequence). The CDR3 region is CATSSFNRGQETQYF. In nucleotides, the CDR3 is TGTGCCACCAGCAGCTTTAACAGGGGGCAGGAGACCCAGTACTTC.